The 15 T cell receptor beta chains listed next were all sequenced from one sample in a study of T-cell reconstitution after alpha-beta-depleted transplantation in children. Unique molecular identifiers were built into the TCRbeta library. Via MiXCR, TCRdb re-called the PCR reads, giving one row per CDR3 protein. The profile shows about 210,000 distinct CDR3 sequences, 17% of them singletons. The sequencing here drew on PBMCs, mostly from graft donor cells, taken 360 days after TCRalphabeta/CD19-depleted stem cell transplant. These receptors came from a male patient aged 2 to 10 who had a stem cell transplant for acute lymphoblastic leukemia, so the T cells may come from the graft donor.

The genes are TRBV7-9 and TRBJ2-2; 9 bases align to TRBD1. The CDR3 consists of 16 residues. V gave up 4 bases and J gave up 14 bases; unmatched junction bases: 17. Per the germline V gene, CDR1 is SEHNR and CDR2 is FQNEAQ (reference sequence). As DNA, the CDR3 is TGTGCCAGCAGCTCGAGGACAGGGGTGGACACCGGGATTCTGTTTTTT. Amino acid sequence: CASSSRTGVDTGILFF.

V and J are TRBV2 and TRBJ2-5; the D gene is possibly TRBD2 (6 bases). The CDR3 contains 14 residues. The ends were cut back, 1 base at V and 3 bases at J, with 9 bases in the middle. Germline lookup yields CDR1 SNHLY and CDR2 FYNNEI. The CDR3 protein is CASSEVGGEETQYF. In nucleotides, the CDR3 is TGTGCCAGCAGTGAAGTTGGAGGGGAAGAGACCCAGTACTTC. Using reference TRBV2 and TRBJ2-5 for the parts outside the CDR3, the full variable domain is EPEVTQTPSHQVTQMGQEVILRCVPISNHLYFYWYRQILGQKVEFLVSFYNNEISEKSEIFDDQFSVERPDGSNFTLKIRSTKLEDSAMYFCASSEVGGEETQYFGPGTRLLVL.

The rearrangement joins TRBV28 to TRBJ1-3, with D unresolved. Looked up from germline, CDR1 is MDHEN and CDR2 is SYDVKM. Trimming took off 5 bases at V and 5 bases at J, with 10 bases between the two ends. This CDR3 has 13 amino acids. Here the CDR3 DNA reads TGTGCCAGCAGTCCACGACTCAGAAACACCATATATTTT. Its protein product is CASSPRLRNTIYF.

This chain joins TRBV5-5 and TRBJ2-1, with D tentatively TRBD2 (5 bases). Germline V CDR1 and CDR2: SGHKS, YYEKEE (reference sequence). V lost 5 bases, J lost 11 bases, and 17 bases lay in between. The CDR3 length is 13 residues. The CDR3 sequence: CASRSLASNKQFF. As DNA, the CDR3 is TGTGCCAGCAGGAGCCTAGCCTCGAACAAGCAGTTCTTC.

This clonotype turned up a few times. V usage is TRBV7-2 and J usage is TRBJ2-2; D perhaps matches TRBD1 (6 bases). The V gene lost 7 bases and the J gene lost 2 bases, with 14 bases spanning the gap. This CDR3 spans 15 amino acids. Germline loops: CDR1 SGHTA, CDR2 FQGNSA. The CDR3 coding sequence is TGTGCCAGCATCAAGGACAGAATCAACACCGGGGAGCTGTTTTTT. Translated: CASIKDRINTGELFF.

This chain uses TRBV7-6 with TRBJ2-7; D gene unclear. Per the germline V gene, CDR1 is SGHVS and CDR2 is FNYEAQ. V was clipped by 5 bases and J by 7 bases, with 15 bases between them. The CDR3 is 13 residues long. The CDR3 sequence: CASSALGRYEQYF. For the CDR3, the DNA is TGTGCCAGCAGCGCCCTCGGCAGGTATGAGCAGTACTTC.

The chain is built from TRBV7-2 and TRBJ2-3; TRBD2 might be the D (6 bases). Germline V gene data show CDR1 as SGHTA and CDR2 as FQGNSA. Trimming pared 5 bases from V and 3 bases from J, leaving 21 bases between. The CDR3 sequence is 17 residues long. In DNA form, the CDR3 reads TGTGCCAGCAGCAACCGGAGGGGAGAAGCGGAGACAGATACGCAGTATTTT. Protein: CASSNRRGEAETDTQYF.

The table lists this clonotype with many counts. A junction end diverges from the germline sequence, so it may reflect a read error. The chain has TRBV7-7 and TRBJ2-6; D perhaps matches TRBD1 (5 bases). The CDR3 totals 17 residues. CDR1 is SSHAT and CDR2 is FNYEAQ in the germline V gene (reference sequence). The chain's CDR3 is CASSPTQGGAGANVLTF. The CDR3 nucleotides are TGTGCTAGCAGCCCAACTCAGGGTGGGGCTGGGGCCAACGTCCTGACTTTC.

There are many counts of this clonotype. The V call is TRBV20-1, the J call TRBJ1-1, with a tentative D call TRBD1 (5 bases). V gave up 2 bases and J gave up 10 bases, with 17 bases separating them. Germline V gene sequence: CDR1 DFQATT, CDR2 SNEGSKA (reference sequence). CDR3 size: 13 residues. CDR3 nucleotide sequence: TGCAGTGCTAGAACTGGGGGAATCGTGGGAGCTTTCTTT. Translation gives CSARTGGIVGAFF.

The rearrangement links TRBV11-2 to TRBJ2-1; D might be TRBD2 (6 bases). The CDR3 runs to 15 residues. Trimming left V 4 bases short and J 0 bases short, with 10 bases between. CDR1 SGHAT and CDR2 FQNNGV come from the germline V gene. The CDR3 protein is CASSYGRSSYNEQFF. The CDR3 DNA is TGTGCCAGCAGCTACGGGAGAAGCTCCTACAATGAGCAGTTCTTC.

This clonotype showed up just a few times. The chain recombines TRBV14 with TRBJ2-3, with D unclear. Trimming cost V 0 bases and J 5 bases, with 15 bases left between them. The CDR3 is made up of 16 amino acids. Germline V lookup: CDR1 SGHDN, CDR2 FVKESK. CDR3 nucleotide sequence: TGTGCCAGCAGCCAAGATCTCTTGGGGTATGGAGATACGCAGTATTTT. Translated, it gives CASSQDLLGYGDTQYF.

The chain links TRBV20-1 to TRBJ1-4; TRBD1 aligns across 8 bases. Losses at the gene ends were 1 base for V and 0 bases for J; bases not matched to a gene: 22. The CDR3 has 22 amino acids. Germline values: CDR1 DFQATT, CDR2 SNEGSKA (reference sequence). The CDR3, as DNA: TGCAGTGCTAGAGGAGGCCTTCGGACAGGGAAGGCTAGGGGGACAACTAATGAAAAACTGTTTTTT. This sequence encodes CSARGGLRTGKARGTTNEKLFF.

A few counts support this clonotype. The genes are TRBV20-1 and TRBJ1-2, with D tentatively TRBD1 (6 bases). The CDR3 is 12 residues long. The germline V gene has CDR1 DFQATT and CDR2 SNEGSKA (reference sequence). Trimming stripped 7 bases from V and 7 bases from J, with 16 bases between. CDR3 region: CSVWEGGGGYTF. CDR3 sequence (DNA): TGCAGTGTCTGGGAGGGGGGCGGTGGCTACACCTTC.

This clonotype was seen a handful of times. The V and J genes are TRBV24-1 and TRBJ2-3, with 7 bases aligning to TRBD2. This CDR3 contains 15 residues. With V trimmed by 4 bases and J by 1 base, 4 bases remained unmatched. Germline-derived CDR1 and CDR2 are KGHDR and SFDVKD. Written as DNA, the CDR3 is TGTGCCACCAGTGACCCGGGACTATGCACAGATACGCAGTATTTT. It codes for CATSDPGLCTDTQYF.

This clonotype was detected many times. The genes are TRBV20-1 and TRBJ2-2, with D unresolved. V was shortened by 6 bases and J by 0 bases, with 11 bases between the two germline ends. Germline V gives CDR1 DFQATT, CDR2 SNEGSKA (reference sequence). The length of the CDR3 is 14 residues. This chain's CDR3 is CSANAVANTGELFF. The CDR3 coding sequence is TGCAGTGCCAATGCCGTGGCGAACACCGGGGAGCTGTTTTTT.